These 14 T cell receptor beta chains were all obtained from the same sample, sequenced in a study of early T cells in non-severe SARS-CoV-2 infection. MiXCR, applied by TCRdb to the 5' RACE reads, yields one record per CDR3 protein. Counted here are about 60,000 distinct CDR3 sequences, over 9.5% occurring once; the ten biggest clones make up more than 7.5%. The sample taken for sequencing was whole blood. The source is an adult who was a healthcare worker with PCR-confirmed SARS-CoV-2 infection or an uninfected control (not recorded which).

This clonotype was seen a handful of times. V is TRBV6-6 and J is TRBJ1-2; D is undetermined. The CDR3 has 14 residues. V lost 6 bases, J lost 4 bases, and 15 bases lay in between. From germline, CDR1 is MNHNY and CDR2 SVGAGI (reference sequence). The CDR3 protein is CASSPQAGIYGYTF. As DNA, the CDR3 is TGTGCCAGCAGCCCTCAAGCGGGGATCTATGGCTACACCTTC.

The chain joins TRBV29-1 to TRBJ2-5; possibly TRBD1 for D (5 bases). CDR1 and CDR2 from the germline V gene are SQVTM and ANQGSEA. With 1 base removed from V and 9 bases from J, the gap between germline ends came to 12 bases. This CDR3 spans 12 amino acids. This CDR3 reads CSVEVAGQAQYF. CDR3 sequence (DNA): TGCAGCGTTGAAGTGGCAGGACAAGCCCAGTACTTC.

This clonotype was observed a handful of times. The genes are TRBV13 and TRBJ2-7; D remains ambiguous. Germline CDR1 PRHDT, CDR2 FYEKMQ (reference sequence). This CDR3 is built from 14 residues. Trimming removed 3 bases at V and 0 bases at J, with 9 bases between. This chain's CDR3 is CASSFGDSSYEQYF. The CDR3 DNA follows: TGTGCCAGCAGCTTTGGGGATAGCTCCTACGAGCAGTACTTC.

The chain couples TRBV6-1 to TRBJ2-1, with unresolved D. V was cut by 10 bases and J by 9 bases, with 22 bases left in between. Looked up from germline, CDR1 is MNHNS and CDR2 is SASEGT. The CDR3 has 14 residues. The CDR3 DNA sequence: TGTGCCACCAGGCCGAATGTGGGGTTGGGTGAGCAGTTCTTC. Translated: CATRPNVGLGEQFF.

V is TRBV12-3 or TRBV12-4 and J is TRBJ1-1; D unresolved. This CDR3 is built from 16 residues. V shed 3 bases and J shed 1 base, with 15 bases lying between them. CDR3 sequence: CASSFGTGGQNTEAFF. CDR3 nucleotides: TGTGCCAGCAGTTTCGGCACGGGAGGTCAGAACACTGAAGCTTTCTTT.

The chain recombines TRBV6-6 with TRBJ2-7; no clear D gene. V lost 3 bases to trimming and J lost 2 bases, with 14 bases between them. The germline V gene has CDR1 MNHNY and CDR2 SVGAGI (reference sequence). This CDR3 is 15 amino acids long. As DNA, the CDR3 is TGTGCCAGCAGTTATAAGTCCGGATTTACCTACGAGCAGTACTTC. Amino acid sequence: CASSYKSGFTYEQYF.

The chain employs TRBV18 and TRBJ2-6; D not resolved. This CDR3 contains 16 residues. Trimming shortened V by 4 bases and J by 0 bases, and 10 bases separated the two germline ends. Germline V gene data show CDR1 as KGHSH and CDR2 as LQKENI. The CDR3 bases are TGTGCCAGCTCACGTTCGACCGGCTCTGGGGCCAACGTCCTGACTTTC. Its protein product is CASSRSTGSGANVLTF. The entire variable domain, with the rest obtained from reference TRBV18 and TRBJ2-6, is as follows: NAGVMQNPRHLVRRRGQEARLRCSPMKGHSHVYWYRQLPEEGLKFMVYLQKENIIDESGMPKERFSAEFPKEGPSILRIQQVVRGDSAAYFCASSRSTGSGANVLTFGAGSRLTVL.

This clonotype was seen more than once but under ten times. This chain connects TRBV6-1 to TRBJ1-2; D not certain. Germline V lookup: CDR1 MNHNS, CDR2 SASEGT. CDR3 length equals 15 residues. Trimming left V 1 base short and J 8 bases short, with 17 bases between. DNA for the CDR3: TGTGCCAGCAGTGAAGAGGATGAGGCCACCTGGGGCTACACCTTC. This codes for CASSEEDEATWGYTF.

The sample holds many counts of this clonotype. The chain has TRBV3-1 and TRBJ2-5; 7 bases agree with TRBD2. Germline V CDR1 and CDR2: LGHDT, YNNKEL (reference sequence). This CDR3 has 15 amino acids. V lost 1 base and J lost 4; bases outside the gene matches: 6. CDR3 amino acids: CASSQAGGSPETQYF. CDR3 sequence (DNA): TGTGCCAGCAGCCAAGCGGGAGGAAGTCCAGAGACCCAGTACTTC.

Judged by abundance, this clonotype is medium-sized. The CDR3 region has the DNA TGTGCCAGCAGCAAATCCGGACTAGCGGGATTCACAGATACGCAGTATTTT. This sequence encodes CASSKSGLAGFTDTQYF. This chain connects TRBV7-6 to TRBJ2-3; TRBD2 aligns across 12 bases. The CDR3 spans 17 residues. Per the germline V gene, CDR1 is SGHVS and CDR2 is FNYEAQ. The ends lost 5 bases at V and 2 bases at J; junction bases unmatched: 8.

This chain uses TRBV6-2 or TRBV6-3 with TRBJ2-7; TRBD2 matches 11 bases. The V and J ends lost 2 bases and 2 bases, in that order; junction bases with no gene match: 8. The CDR3 has 17 residues. Germline assignment: CDR1 MNHEY and CDR2 SVGEGT. The chain's CDR3 is CASSYLTSGRSPYEQYF. The CDR3 coding sequence is TGTGCCAGCAGTTACCTAACTAGCGGGAGATCCCCCTACGAGCAGTACTTC.

The sample holds many counts of this clonotype. J is TRBJ1-1 and V is TRBV4-2; a weak D match, TRBD1 (5 bases). The V end was cut by 0 bases, the J end by 2 bases, with 13 bases between. The CDR3 loop spans 16 amino acids. The germline V gene encodes CDR1 LGHNA and CDR2 YNFKEQ. The CDR3 nucleotides are TGTGCCAGCAGCCAAGATTTGTCCAGGGTCAACACTGAAGCTTTCTTT. Translation: CASSQDLSRVNTEAFF.

This clonotype was observed a single time. The genes are TRBV7-2 and TRBJ1-2; possible D gene TRBD1, 5 bases. Trimming cost V 7 bases and J 8 bases, with 17 bases left between them. The germline gives CDR1 SGHTA, CDR2 FQGNSA. There are 13 residues in the CDR3. CDR3 amino acids: CASTLGGTRGYTF. CDR3 coding DNA: TGTGCCAGCACCCTGGGGGGGACGCGAGGCTACACCTTC.

This clonotype has just a few counts. The chain joins TRBV9 to TRBJ1-2; no reliable D call. The CDR3 contains 14 residues. Between the trimmed V and J ends, which lost 4 bases and 6 bases, there was a span of 16 bases. Germline CDR1 is SGDLS and CDR2 is YYNGEE. CDR3 protein: CASSTRPSGDGYTF. The CDR3 DNA is TGTGCCAGCAGCACCCGTCCCTCAGGCGATGGCTACACCTTC.